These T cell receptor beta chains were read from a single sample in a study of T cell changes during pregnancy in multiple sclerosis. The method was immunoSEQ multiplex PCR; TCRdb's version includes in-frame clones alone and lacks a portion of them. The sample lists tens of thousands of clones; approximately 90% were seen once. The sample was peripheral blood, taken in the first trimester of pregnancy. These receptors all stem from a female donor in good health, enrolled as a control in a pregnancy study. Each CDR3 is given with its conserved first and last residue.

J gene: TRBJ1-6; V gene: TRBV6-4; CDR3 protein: CASRQQNNSPLHF
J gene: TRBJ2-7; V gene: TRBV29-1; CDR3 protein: CSVGQGTYEQYF
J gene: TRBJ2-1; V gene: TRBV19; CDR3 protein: CASRPGQGSNEQFF
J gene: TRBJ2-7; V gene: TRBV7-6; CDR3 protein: CASSRGGQPYEQYF
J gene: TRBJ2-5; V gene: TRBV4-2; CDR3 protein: CASSQDLLTSGRAWETQYF
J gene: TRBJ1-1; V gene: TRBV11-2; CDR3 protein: CASSLMAPNVNTEAFF
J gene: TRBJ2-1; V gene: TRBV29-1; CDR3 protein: CSVDSTSGYNEQFF
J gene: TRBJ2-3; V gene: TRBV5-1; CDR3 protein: CASSPSRSPANTQYF
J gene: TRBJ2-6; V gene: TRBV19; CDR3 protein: CASSIHQGQGSSGANVLTF
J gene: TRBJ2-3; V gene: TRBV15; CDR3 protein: CATSRDPAKRELDTQYF
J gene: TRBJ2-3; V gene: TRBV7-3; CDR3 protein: CASSLSGGSGDTQYF
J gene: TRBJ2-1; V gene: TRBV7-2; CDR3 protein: CASSSTGNEQFF
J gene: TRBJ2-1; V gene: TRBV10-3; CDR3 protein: CAMSPAGEVNEQFF
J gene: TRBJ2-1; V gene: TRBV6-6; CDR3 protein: CASSYEAISYNEQFF
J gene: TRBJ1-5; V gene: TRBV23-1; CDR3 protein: CASSQPSRTHKPQHF
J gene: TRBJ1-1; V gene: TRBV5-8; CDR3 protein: CASSLLGGSTEAFF
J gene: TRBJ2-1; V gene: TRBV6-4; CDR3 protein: CASSDSKSSANEQFF
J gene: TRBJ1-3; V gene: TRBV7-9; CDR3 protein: CASINSRLGNTIYF
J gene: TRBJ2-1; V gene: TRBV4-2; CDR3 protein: CASSQAGLAGLRSSYNEQFF
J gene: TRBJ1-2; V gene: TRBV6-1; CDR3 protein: CASSALRGGNGYTF
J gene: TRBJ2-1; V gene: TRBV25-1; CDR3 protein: CASSEYGGPGNEQFF
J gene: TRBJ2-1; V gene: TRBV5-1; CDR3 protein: CASSLGPLGANYEQFF
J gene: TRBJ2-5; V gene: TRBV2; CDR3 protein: CASSGERYQETQYF
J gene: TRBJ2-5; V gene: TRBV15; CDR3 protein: CATSSYRGPGETQYF
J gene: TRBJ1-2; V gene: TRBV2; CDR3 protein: CASSGQDLAGYTF
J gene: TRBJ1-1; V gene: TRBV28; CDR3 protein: CASSYRRNTEAFF
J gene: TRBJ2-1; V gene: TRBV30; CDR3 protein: CAWMGGGQNYNEQFF
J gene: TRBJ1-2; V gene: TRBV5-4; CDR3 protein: CAISSGGIPYGYTF
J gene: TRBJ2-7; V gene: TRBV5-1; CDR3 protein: CASSSVGRVDEQYF
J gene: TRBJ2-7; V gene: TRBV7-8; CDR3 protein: CASSFRDGSSYEQYF
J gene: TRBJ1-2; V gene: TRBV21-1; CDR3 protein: CASSAPRSRTGGILGYTF
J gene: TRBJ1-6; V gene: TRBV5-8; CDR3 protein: CASSPTGTGRRSPLHF
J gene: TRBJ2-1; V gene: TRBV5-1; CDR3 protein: CASSFGQGWNEQFF
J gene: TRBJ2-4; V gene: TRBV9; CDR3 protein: CASSVRDEGIQYF
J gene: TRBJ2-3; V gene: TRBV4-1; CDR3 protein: CASSQVDMGLAATDTQYF
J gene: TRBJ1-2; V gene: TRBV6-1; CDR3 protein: CASSESIWAGNGYTF
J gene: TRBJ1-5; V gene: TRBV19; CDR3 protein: CASSTRQGQQPQHF
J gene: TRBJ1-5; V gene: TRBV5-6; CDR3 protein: CASSLAQGPQHF
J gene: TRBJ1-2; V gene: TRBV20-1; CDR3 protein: CSAGRSGGYTF
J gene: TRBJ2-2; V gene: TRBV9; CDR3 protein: CASSPRTSGRQGNTGELFF
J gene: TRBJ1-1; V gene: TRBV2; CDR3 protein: CASSRGMNTEAFF
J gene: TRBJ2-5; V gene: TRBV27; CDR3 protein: CASRNTVVGSWPRQETQYF
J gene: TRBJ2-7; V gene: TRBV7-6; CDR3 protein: CASSSQRTVDYEQYF
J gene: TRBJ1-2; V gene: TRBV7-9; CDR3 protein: CASSFGGNGYTF
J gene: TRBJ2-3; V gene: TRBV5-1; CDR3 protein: CASSLALAGTDTQYF
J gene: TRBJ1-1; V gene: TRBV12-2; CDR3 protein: CASRFHEAFF
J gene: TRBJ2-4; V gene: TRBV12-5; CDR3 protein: CASGLGDRDKNIQYF
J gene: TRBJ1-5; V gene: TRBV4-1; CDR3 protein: CASSQVLSNQPQHF
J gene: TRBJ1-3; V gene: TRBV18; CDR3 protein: CASSPLAIFSGNTIYF
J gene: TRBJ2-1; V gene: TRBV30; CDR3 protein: CAWSVTSSNEQFF
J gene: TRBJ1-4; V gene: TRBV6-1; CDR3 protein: CASSEIQFPEKLFF
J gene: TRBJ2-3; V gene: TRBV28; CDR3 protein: CASTSFGLAVTDTQYF
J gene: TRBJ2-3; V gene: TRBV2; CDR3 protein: CASSERWTRGGDTQYF
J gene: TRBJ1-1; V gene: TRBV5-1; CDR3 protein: CASSPGRLVNTEAFF